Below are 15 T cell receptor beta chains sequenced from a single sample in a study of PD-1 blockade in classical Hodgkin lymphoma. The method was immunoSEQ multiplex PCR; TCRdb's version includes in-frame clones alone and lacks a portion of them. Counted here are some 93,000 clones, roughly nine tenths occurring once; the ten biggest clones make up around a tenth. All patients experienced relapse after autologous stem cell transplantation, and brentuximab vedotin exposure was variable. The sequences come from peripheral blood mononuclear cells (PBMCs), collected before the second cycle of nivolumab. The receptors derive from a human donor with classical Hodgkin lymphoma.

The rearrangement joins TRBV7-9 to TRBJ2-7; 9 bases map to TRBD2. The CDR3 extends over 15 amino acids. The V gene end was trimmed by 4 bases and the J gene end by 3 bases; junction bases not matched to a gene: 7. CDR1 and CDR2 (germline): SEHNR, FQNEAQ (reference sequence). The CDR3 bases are TGTGCCAGCAGCTCCAAACGACTAGCGGACTACGAGCAGTACTTC. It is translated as CASSSKRLADYEQYF. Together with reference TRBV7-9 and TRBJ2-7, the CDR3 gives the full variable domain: DTGVSQNPRHKITKRGQNVTFRCDPISEHNRLYWYRQTLGQGPEFLTYFQNEAQLEKSRLLSDRFSAERPKGSFSTLEIQRTEQGDSAMYLCASSSKRLADYEQYFGPGTRLTVT.

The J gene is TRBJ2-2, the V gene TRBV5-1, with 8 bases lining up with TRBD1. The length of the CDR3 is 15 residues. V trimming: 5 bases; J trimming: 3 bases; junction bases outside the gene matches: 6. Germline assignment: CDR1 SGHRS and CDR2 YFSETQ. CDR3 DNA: TGCGCCAGCAGTGCTACAGGGGGGCACACCGGGGAGCTGTTTTTT. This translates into CASSATGGHTGELFF.

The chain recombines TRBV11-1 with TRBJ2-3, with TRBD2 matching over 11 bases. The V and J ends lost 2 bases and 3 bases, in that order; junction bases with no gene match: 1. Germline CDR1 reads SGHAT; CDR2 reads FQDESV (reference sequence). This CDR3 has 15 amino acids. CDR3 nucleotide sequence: TGTGCCAGCAGCTTACTAGCGGGAGGAACAGATACGCAGTATTTT. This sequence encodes CASSLLAGGTDTQYF.

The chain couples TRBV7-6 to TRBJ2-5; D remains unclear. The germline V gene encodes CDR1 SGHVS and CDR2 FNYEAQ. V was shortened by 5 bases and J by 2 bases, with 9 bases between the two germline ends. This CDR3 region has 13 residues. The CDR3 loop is CASSTISQETQYF. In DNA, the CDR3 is TGTGCCAGCAGCACCATATCACAAGAGACCCAGTACTTC.

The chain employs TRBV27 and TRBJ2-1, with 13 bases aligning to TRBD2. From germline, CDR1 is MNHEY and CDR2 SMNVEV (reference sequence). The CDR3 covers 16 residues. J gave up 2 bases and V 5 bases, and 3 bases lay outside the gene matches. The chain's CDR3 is CASSPGTSGAYNEQFF. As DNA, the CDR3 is TGTGCCAGCAGTCCAGGGACTAGCGGGGCCTACAATGAGCAGTTCTTC.

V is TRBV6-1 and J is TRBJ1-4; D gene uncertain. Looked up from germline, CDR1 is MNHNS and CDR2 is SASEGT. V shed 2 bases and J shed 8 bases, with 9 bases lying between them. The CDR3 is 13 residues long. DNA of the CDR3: TGTGCCAGCAGTGAACAGGTTCGAGAAAAACTGTTTTTT. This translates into CASSEQVREKLFF.

CDR3 sequence reads: CASISAVEAFF. Written as DNA, the CDR3 is TGCGCCAGCATTTCGGCGGTGGAAGCTTTCTTT. This chain joins TRBV4-1 and TRBJ1-1; D call uncertain. With 7 bases removed from V and 8 bases from J, the gap between germline ends came to 11 bases. Germline CDR1 MGHRA, CDR2 YSYEKL. The length of the CDR3 is 11 residues.

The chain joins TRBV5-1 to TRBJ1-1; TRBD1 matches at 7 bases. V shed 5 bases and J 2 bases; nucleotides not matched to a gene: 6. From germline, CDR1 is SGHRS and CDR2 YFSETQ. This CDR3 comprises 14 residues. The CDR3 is CASRTTGTNTEAFF. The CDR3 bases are TGCGCCAGCAGAACGACAGGGACCAACACTGAAGCTTTCTTT.

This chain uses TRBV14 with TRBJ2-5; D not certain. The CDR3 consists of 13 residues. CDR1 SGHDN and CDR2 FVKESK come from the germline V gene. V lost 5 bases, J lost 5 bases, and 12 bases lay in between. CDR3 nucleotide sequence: TGTGCCAGCAGCTTCGGGCCGAGGGAGACCCAGTACTTC. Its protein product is CASSFGPRETQYF.

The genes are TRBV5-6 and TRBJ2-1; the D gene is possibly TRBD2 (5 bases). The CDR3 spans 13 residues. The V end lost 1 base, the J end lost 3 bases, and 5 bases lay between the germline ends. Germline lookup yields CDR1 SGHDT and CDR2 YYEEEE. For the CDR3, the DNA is TGTGCCAGCAGCTTGACTAGCTACAATGAGCAGTTCTTC. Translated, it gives CASSLTSYNEQFF.

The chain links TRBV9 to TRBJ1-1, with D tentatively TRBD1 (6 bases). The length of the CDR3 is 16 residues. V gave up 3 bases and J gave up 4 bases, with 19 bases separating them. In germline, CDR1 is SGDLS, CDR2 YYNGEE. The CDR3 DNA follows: TGTGCCAGCAGCGCGCAGAAGACAGGCCGATTCACTGAAGCTTTCTTT. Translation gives CASSAQKTGRFTEAFF.

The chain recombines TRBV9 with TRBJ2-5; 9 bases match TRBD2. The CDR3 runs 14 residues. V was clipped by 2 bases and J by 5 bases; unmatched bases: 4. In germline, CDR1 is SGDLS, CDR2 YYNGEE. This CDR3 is CASSVSSGSETQYF. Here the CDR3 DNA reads TGTGCCAGCAGCGTCAGTAGCGGGAGCGAGACCCAGTACTTC.

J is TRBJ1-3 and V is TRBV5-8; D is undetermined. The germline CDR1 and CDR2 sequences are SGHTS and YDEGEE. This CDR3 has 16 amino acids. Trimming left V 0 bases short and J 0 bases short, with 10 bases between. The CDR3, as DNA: TGTGCCAGCAGCTTGGCCGTGGCTCTCTCTGGAAACACCATATATTTT. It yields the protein CASSLAVALSGNTIYF.

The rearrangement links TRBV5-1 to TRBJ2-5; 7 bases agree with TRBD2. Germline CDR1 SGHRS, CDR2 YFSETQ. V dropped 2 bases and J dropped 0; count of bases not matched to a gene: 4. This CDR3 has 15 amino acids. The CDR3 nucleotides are TGCGCCAGCAGCTTAAGTGGGAGGGACCAAGAGACCCAGTACTTC. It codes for CASSLSGRDQETQYF. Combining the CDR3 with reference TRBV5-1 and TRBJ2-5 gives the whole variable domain KAGVTQTPRYLIKTRGQQVTLSCSPISGHRSVSWYQQTPGQGLQFLFEYFSETQRNKGNFPGRFSGRQFSNSRSEMNVSTLELGDSALYLCASSLSGRDQETQYFGPGTRLLVL.

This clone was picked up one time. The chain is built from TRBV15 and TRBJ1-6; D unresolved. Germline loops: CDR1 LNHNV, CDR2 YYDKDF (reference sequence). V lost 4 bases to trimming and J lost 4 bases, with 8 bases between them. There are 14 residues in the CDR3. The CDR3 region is CATSTNYYNSPLHF. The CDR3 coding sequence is TGTGCCACCAGCACTAACTATTATAATTCACCCCTCCACTTT.